A single TCR beta chain is shown here with its context. The sample belongs to a study of blood T cell repertoires in COVID-19. V was shortened by 1 base and J by 7 bases, with 11 bases between the two germline ends. Germline assignment: CDR1 SGHRS and CDR2 YFSETQ. The CDR3 loop spans 13 amino acids. Method: immunoSEQ multiplex PCR; TCRdb's copy keeps in-frame clones and lacks some. The sample holds about 240,000 clones, approximately 78% seen once. This rearrangement joins TRBV5-1 to TRBJ1-2; tentatively, D is TRBD1 (6 bases). Sequencing used peripheral blood. The clonotype was recovered from an older woman with active or convalescent COVID-19. CDR3 nucleotide sequence: TGCGCCAGCAGCTTGTCAGGGGCTTTTGGCTACACCTTC. Translation gives CASSLSGAFGYTF. The whole variable domain, remainder taken from reference TRBV5-1 and TRBJ1-2, is KAGVTQTPRYLIKTRGQQVTLSCSPISGHRSVSWYQQTPGQGLQFLFEYFSETQRNKGNFPGRFSGRQFSNSRSEMNVSTLELGDSALYLCASSLSGAFGYTFGSGTRLTVV.